This T cell receptor beta chain was identified in a study of blood T cell repertoires in COVID-19. About the research overall: The United States, Italy and Spain provided the acute and convalescent COVID-19 samples. T cells, B-cell-depleted T cells, or PBMCs provided the cDNA or gDNA that served as material.

Germline V lookup: CDR1 SGHAT, CDR2 FQNNGV. The CDR3 runs to 15 residues. V gave up 3 bases and J gave up 1 base, with 13 bases separating them. Authors' data handling: Reference gene primer amplification yielded estimated nucleated cell counts. TCRdb's table, derived via immunoSEQ multiplex PCR, lists solely in-frame clones and lacks some. D and trimming come from the DNA, and the V and J calls and clone size come from that table. The sample contains about 360,000 clones, approximately 86% of which appear only once. During active infection, Seattle patients enrolled and were then monitored through disease.

The chain uses TRBV11-2 and TRBJ2-7, with a tentative D call TRBD2 (5 bases). This clonotype originated in a woman aged 55-69 years with COVID-19, enrolled during active disease. Specimen: peripheral blood. Here the CDR3 reads CASSFRLTVSYEQYF. CDR3 coding DNA: TGTGCCAGCAGCTTCCGACTAACGGTTTCCTACGAGCAGTACTTC. Complete variable domain (other parts from reference TRBV11-2 and TRBJ2-7): EAGVAQSPRYKIIEKRQSVAFWCNPISGHATLYWYQQILGQGPKLLIQFQNNGVVDDSQLPKDRFSAERLKGVDSTLKIQPAKLEDSAVYLCASSFRLTVSYEQYFGPGTRLTVT.